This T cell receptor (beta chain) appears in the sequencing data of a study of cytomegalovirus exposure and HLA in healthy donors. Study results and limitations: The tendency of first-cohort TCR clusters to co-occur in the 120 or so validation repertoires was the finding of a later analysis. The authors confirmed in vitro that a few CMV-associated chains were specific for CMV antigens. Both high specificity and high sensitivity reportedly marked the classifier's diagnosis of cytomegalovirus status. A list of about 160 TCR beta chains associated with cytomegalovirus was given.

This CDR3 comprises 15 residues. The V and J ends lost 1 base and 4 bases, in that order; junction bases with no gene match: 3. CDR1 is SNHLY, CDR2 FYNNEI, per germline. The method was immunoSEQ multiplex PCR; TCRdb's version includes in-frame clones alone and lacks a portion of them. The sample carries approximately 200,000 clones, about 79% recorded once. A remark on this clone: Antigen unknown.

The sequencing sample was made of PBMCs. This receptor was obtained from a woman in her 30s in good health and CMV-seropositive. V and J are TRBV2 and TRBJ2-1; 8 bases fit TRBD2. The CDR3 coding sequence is TGTGCCAGCAGTGAAGGAACTAGCGGATACAATGAGCAGTTCTTC. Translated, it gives CASSEGTSGYNEQFF.